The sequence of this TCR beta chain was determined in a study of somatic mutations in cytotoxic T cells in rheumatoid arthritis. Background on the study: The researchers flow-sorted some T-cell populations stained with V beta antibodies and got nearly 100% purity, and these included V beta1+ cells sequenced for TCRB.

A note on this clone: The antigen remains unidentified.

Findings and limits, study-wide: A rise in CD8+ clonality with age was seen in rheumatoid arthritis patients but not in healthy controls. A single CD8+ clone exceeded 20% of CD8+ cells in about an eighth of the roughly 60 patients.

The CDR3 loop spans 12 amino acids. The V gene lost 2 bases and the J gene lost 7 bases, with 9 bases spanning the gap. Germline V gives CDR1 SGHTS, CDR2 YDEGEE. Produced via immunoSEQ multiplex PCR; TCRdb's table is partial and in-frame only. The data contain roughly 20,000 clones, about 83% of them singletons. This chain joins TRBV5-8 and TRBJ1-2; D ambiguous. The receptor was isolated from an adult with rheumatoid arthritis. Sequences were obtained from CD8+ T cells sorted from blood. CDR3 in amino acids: CASSFSFRGYTF. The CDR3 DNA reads TGTGCCAGCAGCTTCTCATTCCGTGGCTACACCTTC.